This TCR beta chain was identified during a study of response to subunit inactivated influenza vaccine. Germline CDR1 and CDR2: DFQATT and SNEGSKA (reference sequence). V shed 2 bases and J 0 bases; nucleotides not matched to a gene: 3. The CDR3 is made up of 14 amino acids. TCRdb recomputed calls from the RT-PCR reads with MiXCR, one row per CDR3 protein. The sample comprises 500,000 to 600,000 distinct CDR3 sequences, 10% to 15% of which are singletons, and about an eighth rests with the top ten. This clonotype has more than one count but fewer than ten. Its antigen remains unidentified. General study results and limits: Researchers suggested that each seasonal influenza vaccination recruits few new T cells.

Sequencing was performed on PBMCs from blood, taken roughly 46 days after vaccination. This TCR was sampled from a man aged 50-59 years who received an inactivated influenza vaccine. This rearrangement joins TRBV20-1 to TRBJ2-5, with 7 bases identical to TRBD2. CDR3 protein: CSARKRGHQETQYF. The CDR3 DNA is TGCAGTGCTAGAAAGCGGGGTCACCAAGAGACCCAGTACTTC.